The 23 T cell receptor beta chains given below trace back to one sample, sequenced in a study of blood T cell repertoires in COVID-19. Here immunoSEQ multiplex PCR was the method, and the copy in TCRdb shows in-frame clones only, minus some. This table has about 360,000 clones, around 87% appearing once. The sample comprised peripheral blood. The receptors originated from a human donor in a cohort sampled during active COVID-19.

The CDR3 nucleotides are TGTGCCAGCAGCTCCTGGGACAGGGTGAGAGCCAAAAACATTCAGTACTTC. Encoded protein: CASSSWDRVRAKNIQYF. The rearrangement uses TRBV21-1 and TRBJ2-4; the table's D gene call, TRBD1, was not cross checked with the DNA. TRBV21-1 counts as a pseudogene. This CDR3 comprises 17 residues.

V gene TRBV11-2 combines with J gene TRBJ2-2; 8 bases agree with TRBD2. CDR1 and CDR2 (germline): SGHAT, FQNNGV. Trimming at V came to 5 bases and at J to 5 bases, leaving 7 bases not matched to a gene. CDR3 length equals 15 residues. The CDR3 spells CASSPTGGGTGELFF. In DNA form, the CDR3 reads TGTGCCAGCAGCCCGACAGGCGGGGGGACCGGGGAGCTGTTTTTT.

The V and J genes are TRBV5-1 and TRBJ2-2; maybe TRBD2 (5 bases). From germline, CDR1 is SGHRS and CDR2 YFSETQ. Deletions cut 3 bases from V and 3 bases from J, with 18 bases between. The CDR3 consists of 17 residues. CDR3 sequence reads: CASSSHGSSGYTGELFF. CDR3 DNA sequence: TGCGCCAGCAGCTCTCATGGGAGCAGTGGGTACACCGGGGAGCTGTTTTTT.

V is TRBV9 and J is TRBJ2-5; the match to TRBD2 covers 7 bases. The CDR3 has 13 amino acids. The V gene's germline CDR1 is SGDLS and CDR2 YYNGEE. With 6 bases clipped from V and 3 bases from J, the junction kept 5 bases outside the gene matches. The CDR3 bases are TGTGCCAGCAATCCGGGGGGAGAAGAGACCCAGTACTTC. Residues: CASNPGGEETQYF.

Details on this clone: This sample includes further DNA sequences coding for the same CDR3. J is TRBJ2-7 and V is TRBV6-5; weak D call: TRBD1 (5 bases). The CDR3 length is 15 residues. Germline V lookup: CDR1 MNHEY, CDR2 SVGAGI. V shed 2 bases and J shed 0 bases, with 11 bases lying between them. The CDR3 spells CASSYGQGGSYEQYF. In nucleotides, the CDR3 is TGTGCCAGCAGTTACGGCCAGGGCGGCTCCTACGAGCAGTACTTC.

J is TRBJ2-7 and V is TRBV6-5; D is ambiguous. The V end lost 6 bases, the J end lost 3 bases, and 12 bases lay between the germline ends. Germline V gene sequence: CDR1 MNHEY, CDR2 SVGAGI. The CDR3 consists of 13 residues. The CDR3 region has the DNA TGTGCCAGCAGGGTGTCAGGAAACTACGAGCAGTACTTC. Residues: CASRVSGNYEQYF.

J is TRBJ1-1 and V is TRBV25-1; 9 positions match TRBD1. The V and J ends lost 4 bases and 6 bases, in that order; junction bases with no gene match: 6. The CDR3 totals 14 residues. CDR1 and CDR2 (germline): MGHDK, SYGVNS. In nucleotides, the CDR3 is TGTGCCAGCAGTGTAGGACAGGGGCGGGCTGAAGCTTTCTTT. It codes for CASSVGQGRAEAFF.

The chain employs TRBV5-5 and TRBJ1-2; 7 nucleotides align to TRBD1. The V gene end was trimmed by 4 bases and the J gene end by 4 bases; junction bases not matched to a gene: 13. The CDR3 covers 16 residues. From germline, CDR1 is SGHKS and CDR2 YYEKEE (reference sequence). CDR3: CASSPGQLRQSYGYTF. The CDR3 nucleotides are TGTGCCAGCAGCCCGGGACAGCTCCGGCAGAGCTATGGCTACACCTTC. The complete variable domain, with remaining parts taken from reference TRBV5-5 and TRBJ1-2, reads DAGVTQSPTHLIKTRGQQVTLRCSPISGHKSVSWYQQVLGQGPQFIFQYYEKEERGRGNFPDRFSARQFPNYSSELNVNALLLGDSALYLCASSPGQLRQSYGYTFGSGTRLTVV.

This rearrangement joins TRBV2 to TRBJ2-2; 7 bases are a match to TRBD2. This CDR3 has 14 residues. Germline V gives CDR1 SNHLY, CDR2 FYNNEI. Germline trimming cut 4 bases from V and 2 bases from J; bases unmatched to any gene: 1. The CDR3 reads CASSGTRNTGELFF. CDR3 coding DNA: TGTGCCAGCAGTGGGACTAGAAACACCGGGGAGCTGTTTTTT. Together with reference TRBV2 and TRBJ2-2, the CDR3 gives the full variable domain: EPEVTQTPSHQVTQMGQEVILRCVPISNHLYFYWYRQILGQKVEFLVSFYNNEISEKSEIFDDQFSVERPDGSNFTLKIRSTKLEDSAMYFCASSGTRNTGELFFGEGSRLTVL.

The rearrangement uses TRBV30 and TRBJ1-3; D is uncertain. V lost 4 bases and J lost 1, with 8 bases in between. CDR3 length: 13 residues. Germline CDR1 and CDR2: GTSNPN and SVGIG (reference sequence). The CDR3 loop is CAWNVRSGNTIYF. The CDR3 DNA sequence: TGTGCCTGGAATGTGAGGTCTGGAAACACCATATATTTT.

V usage is TRBV4-1 and J usage is TRBJ2-2, with D maybe TRBD2 (6 bases). V shed 0 bases and J shed 3 bases, with 11 bases lying between them. The CDR3 is made up of 16 amino acids. Looked up from germline, CDR1 is MGHRA and CDR2 is YSYEKL. CDR3: CASSQDQGGDTGELFF. DNA of the CDR3: TGCGCCAGCAGCCAAGATCAGGGCGGGGACACCGGGGAGCTGTTTTTT.

This clone turned up a few times. The DNA for the CDR3 is TGTGCCAGCAGTCCGTCCCCAATCCGGGACAGCAAGAATATAGGCAATCAGCCCCAGCATTTT. Translation: CASSPSPIRDSKNIGNQPQHF. The chain is built from TRBV6-2 or TRBV6-3 and TRBJ1-5; TRBD1 matches 7 bases. This CDR3 is built from 21 residues. With V trimmed by 5 bases and J by 2 bases, 24 bases remained unmatched. Germline-derived CDR1 and CDR2 are MNHEY and SVGEGT.

This clone was picked up one time. The CDR3 DNA is TGTGCCAGCAGGTTGGCGGGGGGACCCCAAGAGACCCAGTACTTC. Its protein is CASRLAGGPQETQYF. This sequence joins TRBV6-6 and TRBJ2-5, with TRBD2 matching over 8 bases. CDR3 length equals 15 residues. The germline V gene has CDR1 MNHNY and CDR2 SVGAGI (reference sequence). The V segment lost 6 bases and the J segment 1 base; nucleotides outside the gene matches: 7.

This clone was picked up a small number of times. The sample contains more than one DNA sequence encoding this CDR3. V usage is TRBV7-9 and J usage is TRBJ1-2, with TRBD1 identical over 7 bases. The V segment lost 1 base and the J segment 3 bases; nucleotides outside the gene matches: 2. CDR3 length equals 14 residues. CDR1 is SEHNR, CDR2 FQNEAQ, per germline (reference sequence). In nucleotides, the CDR3 is TGTGCCAGCAGCTTAGGACAGGGCGACTATGGCTACACCTTC. This codes for CASSLGQGDYGYTF.

The chain couples TRBV2 to TRBJ2-2, with 10 bases lining up with TRBD1. Germline trimming cut 8 bases from V and 4 bases from J; bases unmatched to any gene: 4. The CDR3 contains 14 residues. CDR1 and CDR2 (germline): SNHLY, FYNNEI. The CDR3 DNA reads as TGTGCCAGCGGCCGGGACAGGGGCACCGGGGAGCTGTTTTTT. It is translated as CASGRDRGTGELFF.

V and J are TRBV2 and TRBJ1-4; 10 nucleotides match TRBD1. The CDR3 runs to 13 residues. V trimming: 5 bases; J trimming: 15 bases; junction bases outside the gene matches: 9. Per germline, CDR1 SNHLY and CDR2 FYNNEI. As DNA, the CDR3 is TGTGCCAGCAGTCAGCCGGGACAGGGGTTTATGTTTTTT. It translates to CASSQPGQGFMFF.

This rearrangement joins TRBV5-1 to TRBJ2-7, with 7 bases fitting TRBD2. The CDR3 totals 14 residues. Trimming cost V 4 bases and J 3 bases; bases outside gene matches: 7. Per the germline V gene, CDR1 is SGHRS and CDR2 is YFSETQ. CDR3 amino acids: CASSPRDYSYEQYF. CDR3 in DNA: TGCGCCAGCAGCCCCCGGGACTATAGCTACGAGCAGTACTTC.

This chain links TRBV29-1 with TRBJ2-1; D possibly corresponds to TRBD1 (6 bases). The V and J ends lost 7 bases and 3 bases respectively, with 16 bases between them. The germline CDR1 and CDR2 sequences are SQVTM and ANQGSEA. The CDR3 totals 14 residues. This CDR3 is CSGLNRVGYNEQFF. The CDR3 DNA sequence: TGCAGCGGCTTAAACAGGGTAGGCTACAATGAGCAGTTCTTC.

In DNA, the CDR3 is TGTGCCAGCAGCATGGACAGGGGTTCACCCCTCCACTTT. It codes for CASSMDRGSPLHF. The rearrangement uses TRBV5-5 and TRBJ1-6; TRBD1 agrees at 9 bases. Germline CDR1 is SGHKS and CDR2 is YYEKEE (reference sequence). Trimming at V came to 4 bases and at J to 9 bases, leaving 2 bases not matched to a gene. The CDR3 length is 13 residues.

A single count supports this clone. In DNA form, the CDR3 reads TGCGCCAGCAGCTGGGGACAGGGGATACAAGAGACCCAGTACTTC. It specifies CASSWGQGIQETQYF. This chain links TRBV5-1 with TRBJ2-5; 10 nucleotides match TRBD1. This CDR3 has 15 amino acids. CDR1 SGHRS and CDR2 YFSETQ come from the germline V gene. V trimming: 3 bases; J trimming: 2 bases; junction bases outside the gene matches: 4.

This chain joins TRBV5-6 and TRBJ1-1; D not resolved. Germline V gene data show CDR1 as SGHDT and CDR2 as YYEEEE. This CDR3 comprises 13 residues. Trimming cost V 2 bases and J 6 bases, with 11 bases left between them. The CDR3 coding sequence is TGTGCCAGCAGCTTCGTGGGAGACGCTGAAGCTTTCTTT. It codes for CASSFVGDAEAFF.

The J gene is TRBJ2-3, the V gene TRBV4-2, with TRBD2 matching over 8 bases. CDR1 and CDR2 from the germline V gene are LGHNA and YNFKEQ. Trimming removed 2 bases from V and 4 bases from J; junction bases left unmatched: 8. The CDR3 covers 16 residues. The CDR3 nucleotides are TGTGCCAGCAGCCAAAATCGGGGGGGGTCGGCAGATACGCAGTATTTT. The encoded protein is CASSQNRGGSADTQYF.

The chain is built from TRBV4-2 and TRBJ2-5; TRBD2 matches 10 bases. The CDR3 is made up of 19 amino acids. The germline CDR1 and CDR2 sequences are LGHNA and YNFKEQ. Trimming took 3 bases from V and 1 from J; bases not matched to a gene: 14. The CDR3 is CASSQRRAAGGGGQETQYF. CDR3 sequence (DNA): TGTGCCAGCAGCCAGAGAAGGGCAGCGGGAGGGGGGGGCCAAGAGACCCAGTACTTC.